This T cell receptor (beta chain) was recorded in a study of blood T cell repertoires in COVID-19. For the study at large: Specimens from acute and convalescent COVID-19 originated in the United States, Italy and Spain. T cells, B-cell-depleted T cells, or PBMCs provided the cDNA or gDNA that served as material.

Per the original data handling: From reference gene primer amplification, estimates of nucleated cell counts were derived. The data were produced by immunoSEQ multiplex PCR, yet TCRdb's version contains in-frame clones alone and is incomplete. From that table come the V and J calls and clone size; the DNA was used to work out D and trimming. Here the sample spans over 400,000 clones, 70% to 90% being singletons. Germline trimming cut 0 bases from V and 4 bases from J; bases unmatched to any gene: 1. This CDR3 has 16 amino acids. The germline V gene has CDR1 SGHRS and CDR2 YFSETQ. The rearrangement uses TRBV5-1 and TRBJ2-2, with TRBD1 matching 12 bases. Specimen: peripheral blood. The receptor's source is a human donor in a cohort sampled during active COVID-19. CDR3 in DNA: TGCGCCAGCAGCTTGGCGGGACAGGGGGCCACCGGGGAGCTGTTTTTT. This codes for CASSLAGQGATGELFF.